One and the same sample provided the 20 T cell receptor beta chains below, sequenced in a study of T-cell reconstitution after alpha-beta-depleted transplantation in children. TCRbeta library construction was performed incorporating unique molecular identifiers. One entry per CDR3 protein results from TCRdb running MiXCR on the PCR reads. This sample has roughly 100,000 distinct CDR3 sequences; about 6% occur once, and the top ten carry 6.1%. The sample consisted of PBMCs, mostly from graft donor cells, taken 60 days after TCRalphabeta/CD19-depleted stem cell transplant. These receptors were collected from a female patient aged 2-9 years who had a stem cell transplant for Fanconi anemia, so the T cells may come from the graft donor.

The J gene is TRBJ2-3, the V gene TRBV11-2; 10 bases fit TRBD2. J was trimmed by 4 bases and V by 5 bases; bases with no gene match: 3. Germline-derived CDR1 and CDR2 are SGHAT and FQNNGV. This CDR3 contains 14 residues. CDR3 sequence: CASSPGTSADTQYF. The DNA for the CDR3 is TGTGCCAGCAGCCCGGGGACTAGCGCAGATACGCAGTATTTT.

This clonotype occurred many times. CDR3 bases: TGTGCCAGCGAGGGGGCGGAGGGTGGCCAGTACTTC. Translating gives CASEGAEGGQYF. This chain connects TRBV27 to TRBJ2-5, with D tentatively TRBD1 (7 bases). V lost 8 bases and J lost 10, with 17 bases in between. Germline V lookup: CDR1 MNHEY, CDR2 SMNVEV (reference sequence). The CDR3 spans 12 residues.

This clonotype has a count of ten or more. J is TRBJ2-3 and V is TRBV24-1; 7 nucleotides match TRBD2. This CDR3 region has 16 residues. Germline values: CDR1 KGHDR, CDR2 SFDVKD. Trimming cost V 3 bases and J 3 bases; bases outside gene matches: 8. CDR3: CATSDTGREGTDTQYF. The CDR3 DNA reads as TGTGCCACCAGTGATACCGGCAGGGAGGGTACAGATACGCAGTATTTT.

This clonotype showed up just a few times. The rearrangement uses TRBV28 and TRBJ2-5, with 11 bases identical to TRBD2. Germline V gene lookup returns CDR1 MDHEN and CDR2 SYDVKM. J gave up 2 bases and V 1 base, and 3 bases lay outside the gene matches. The CDR3 runs 16 residues. The CDR3 bases are TGTGCCAGCAGTTTATCCCTAGCGGGGGGTCAAGAGACCCAGTACTTC. Its translation is CASSLSLAGGQETQYF.

This clonotype was counted many times. The rearrangement links TRBV11-2 to TRBJ2-4; D is possibly TRBD1 or TRBD2 (5 bases each). In germline, CDR1 is SGHAT, CDR2 FQNNGV. Trimming stripped 3 bases from V and 3 bases from J, with 21 bases between. This CDR3 comprises 18 residues. The CDR3 loop is CASSFKRGGQRFKNIQYF. The DNA of the CDR3 is TGTGCCAGCAGCTTCAAGAGGGGCGGGCAGCGCTTCAAAAACATTCAGTACTTC. The full variable domain, rest sourced from reference TRBV11-2 and TRBJ2-4, is EAGVAQSPRYKIIEKRQSVAFWCNPISGHATLYWYQQILGQGPKLLIQFQNNGVVDDSQLPKDRFSAERLKGVDSTLKIQPAKLEDSAVYLCASSFKRGGQRFKNIQYFGAGTRLSVL.

This clonotype has a count of ten or more. The J gene is TRBJ2-7, the V gene TRBV20-1; D may be TRBD2 (5 bases). The CDR3 runs to 14 residues. The germline V gene has CDR1 DFQATT and CDR2 SNEGSKA (reference sequence). V gave up 2 bases and J gave up 3 bases, with 14 bases separating them. CDR3 residues: CSARPHLALYEQYF. Here the CDR3 DNA reads TGCAGTGCTAGACCCCACCTAGCACTCTACGAGCAGTACTTC.

This clonotype appeared a few times. The J gene is TRBJ2-7, the V gene TRBV19; perhaps D is TRBD1 or TRBD2 (5 bases each). This CDR3 region has 13 residues. Germline V lookup: CDR1 LNHDA, CDR2 SQIVND (reference sequence). V gave up 5 bases and J gave up 5 bases, with 13 bases separating them. DNA for the CDR3: TGTGCCAGTAGTGGGACGATACTCGACGAGCAGTACTTC. Protein: CASSGTILDEQYF.

The chain links TRBV6-2 or TRBV6-3 to TRBJ2-7; no clear D. Trimming removed 6 bases at V and 5 bases at J, with 11 bases between. The V gene's germline CDR1 is MNHEY and CDR2 SVGEGT. This CDR3 has 12 amino acids. The CDR3 here is CASSFDFDEQYF. DNA of the CDR3: TGTGCCAGCAGCTTCGATTTCGACGAGCAGTACTTC.

There are many counts of this clonotype. The chain employs TRBV4-2 and TRBJ2-1; TRBD2 aligns across 7 bases. V gave up 1 base and J gave up 6 bases; unmatched junction bases: 6. CDR3 length equals 15 residues. Germline-derived CDR1 and CDR2 are LGHNA and YNFKEQ. The CDR3 loop is CASSQVSSGPNEQFF. The CDR3 coding sequence is TGTGCCAGCAGCCAAGTTTCTAGCGGCCCCAATGAGCAGTTCTTC.

There are many counts of this clonotype. The V call is TRBV5-1, the J call TRBJ2-5; 12 bases match TRBD2. This CDR3 has 15 amino acids. Germline V gene data show CDR1 as SGHRS and CDR2 as YFSETQ. The V segment lost 3 bases and the J segment 4 bases; nucleotides outside the gene matches: 4. The CDR3 DNA reads TGCGCCAGCAGCTACGGACTAGCGGGGACAGAGACCCAGTACTTC. It is translated as CASSYGLAGTETQYF.

This clonotype has at least ten counts. The chain recombines TRBV3-1 with TRBJ2-5; TRBD2 matches at 7 bases. The V segment lost 8 bases and the J segment 1 base; nucleotides outside the gene matches: 4. Germline-derived CDR1 and CDR2 are LGHDT and YNNKEL (reference sequence). CDR3 length: 13 residues. The CDR3 sequence is CASEQRGQETQYF. The CDR3 DNA reads TGTGCCAGCGAGCAGCGGGGCCAAGAGACCCAGTACTTC.

J is TRBJ2-1 and V is TRBV7-9, with TRBD2 identical over 10 bases. The J segment lost 12 bases and the V segment lost 2 bases, leaving 16 bases of the junction unmatched. This CDR3 region has 17 residues. The germline V gene encodes CDR1 SEHNR and CDR2 FQNEAQ (reference sequence). Here the CDR3 reads CASSLPRTSGVISRQFF. The CDR3 nucleotides are TGTGCCAGCAGCTTACCGAGGACTAGCGGAGTGATATCCAGGCAGTTCTTC.

This chain connects TRBV6-1 to TRBJ2-4, with 9 bases aligning to TRBD2. The CDR3 spans 14 residues. V was pared by 6 bases and J by 9 bases, with 9 bases of the junction left unmatched. Germline CDR1 is MNHNS and CDR2 is SASEGT. In DNA form, the CDR3 reads TGTGCCAGCAGGGGGGCGGGGGGGCGTGTCATTCAGTACTTC. Translation: CASRGAGGRVIQYF.

This clonotype has at least ten counts. This rearrangement joins TRBV13 to TRBJ2-7; 11 nucleotides match TRBD2. V was clipped by 0 bases and J by 5 bases; unmatched bases: 6. This CDR3 has 16 amino acids. Germline assignment: CDR1 PRHDT and CDR2 FYEKMQ (reference sequence). The CDR3 DNA follows: TGTGCCAGCAGCTTAGGCCACCCTAGCGGGGGGAACGAGCAGTACTTC. Protein: CASSLGHPSGGNEQYF.

V usage is TRBV7-7 and J usage is TRBJ2-1, with TRBD2 as a possible D gene (6 bases). This CDR3 has 15 amino acids. CDR1 and CDR2 (germline): SSHAT, FNYEAQ (reference sequence). The V gene lost 0 bases and the J gene lost 5 bases, with 11 bases spanning the gap. CDR3 sequence reads: CASSLAVGGNNEQFF. The DNA of the CDR3 is TGTGCCAGCAGCTTAGCGGTAGGCGGGAACAATGAGCAGTTCTTC.

This rearrangement joins TRBV20-1 to TRBJ2-3, with D unresolved. The CDR3 length is 12 residues. Germline CDR1 DFQATT, CDR2 SNEGSKA (reference sequence). V was trimmed by 4 bases and J by 0 bases, leaving 5 bases between them. The CDR3 coding sequence is TGCAGTGCTATAGTCAGCACAGATACGCAGTATTTT. Amino acids: CSAIVSTDTQYF.

This clonotype was seen ten or more times. The chain uses TRBV29-1 and TRBJ1-3; the D is unclear. Looked up from germline, CDR1 is SQVTM and CDR2 is ANQGSEA. V was cut by 3 bases and J by 0 bases, with 9 bases left in between. The CDR3 is 14 amino acids. CDR3 amino acids: CSVDGRDSGNTIYF. Here the CDR3 DNA reads TGCAGCGTTGACGGACGGGACTCTGGAAACACCATATATTTT.

This clonotype occurred many times. The V and J genes are TRBV5-1 and TRBJ2-1; tentative D call: TRBD1 (6 bases). The CDR3 has 11 residues. Trimming pared 4 bases from V and 7 bases from J, leaving 6 bases between. Germline V CDR1 and CDR2: SGHRS, YFSETQ. The DNA of the CDR3 is TGCGCCAGCAGCACAGGGAATGAGCAGTTCTTC. Amino acids: CASSTGNEQFF.

This clonotype was recorded at least ten times. The genes are TRBV28 and TRBJ2-1; possibly TRBD1 for D (5 bases). Germline CDR1 and CDR2: MDHEN and SYDVKM. This CDR3 contains 16 residues. Trimming shortened V by 6 bases and J by 7 bases, and 22 bases separated the two germline ends. The CDR3 loop reads CASSPVGLQGRNEQFF. The CDR3 DNA reads as TGTGCCAGCAGCCCAGTGGGTCTGCAGGGCAGAAATGAGCAGTTCTTC. The full variable domain, with the rest looked up from reference TRBV28 and TRBJ2-1, is DVKVTQSSRYLVKRTGEKVFLECVQDMDHENMFWYRQDPGLGLRLIYFSYDVKMKEKGDIPEGYSVSREKKERFSLILESASTNQTSMYLCASSPVGLQGRNEQFFGPGTRLTVL.

This clonotype was observed many times. This chain joins TRBV5-1 and TRBJ1-2, with a possible D match to TRBD1 (6 bases). Between the trimmed V and J ends, which lost 0 bases and 7 bases, there was a span of 13 bases. The CDR3 runs 14 residues. Germline CDR1 and CDR2: SGHRS and YFSETQ. CDR3 protein: CASSLEYRARGYTF. The CDR3 nucleotides are TGCGCCAGCAGCTTGGAATACAGGGCCCGTGGCTACACCTTC.